One and the same sample provided the 4 T cell receptor beta chains below, sequenced in a study of T cell responses to AZD1222 COVID-19 vaccine. The method was immunoSEQ multiplex PCR; TCRdb's version includes in-frame clones alone and lacks a portion of them. Seen here are around 130,000 clones, 90% to 95% observed once, and the top ten hold around 7%. The sample here was peripheral blood, taken on day 0 of AZD1222 vaccination. These receptors all stem from an adult in good health.

This chain joins TRBV24-1 and TRBJ2-7; no clear D gene. Deletions cut 8 bases from V and 2 bases from J, with 24 bases between. From germline, CDR1 is KGHDR and CDR2 SFDVKD. The CDR3 spans 17 residues. The DNA of the CDR3 is TGTGCCACCACCCTCCCCGACCTAGGGAAGTTAACCTACGAGCAGTACTTC. This gives the protein CATTLPDLGKLTYEQYF.

The chain combines TRBV18 with TRBJ1-4, with D uncertain. Germline CDR1 and CDR2: KGHSH and LQKENI. V lost 3 bases to trimming and J lost 7 bases, with 12 bases between them. This CDR3 region has 14 residues. The DNA of the CDR3 is TGTGCCAGCTCACCCCAGGCCTGGGGTGAAAAACTGTTTTTT. Encoded protein: CASSPQAWGEKLFF.

The chain links TRBV28 to TRBJ1-1, with 7 bases fitting TRBD1. Germline V gene data show CDR1 as MDHEN and CDR2 as SYDVKM. CDR3 length: 15 amino acids. V lost 5 bases, J lost 0 bases, and 6 bases stayed unmatched. The CDR3 DNA reads as TGTGCCAGCAGTGGCGCCGGGACAGTGAACACTGAAGCTTTCTTT. Amino acids: CASSGAGTVNTEAFF.

V is TRBV30 and J is TRBJ2-5; TRBD2 is a possible D gene (6 bases). The CDR3 runs to 15 residues. CDR1 GTSNPN and CDR2 SVGIG come from the germline V gene (reference sequence). Trimming removed 4 bases at V and 1 base at J, with 16 bases between. The CDR3 nucleotides read TGTGCCTGGACAAAAACGGGGGTTATCCAAGAGACCCAGTACTTC. Amino acids: CAWTKTGVIQETQYF.